The rows below give T cell receptor beta chains drawn from one sample of a study of cytomegalovirus exposure and HLA in healthy donors. The data were produced by immunoSEQ multiplex PCR, yet TCRdb's version contains in-frame clones alone and is incomplete. The sample table includes 40,000 to 50,000 clones. The sample taken for sequencing was PBMCs. The receptors shown here come from a woman aged 25 to 39 in good health and CMV-seronegative. Both conserved end residues are part of each CDR3. D genes are given only for firm matches.

length,V,J,D,DNA,CDR3
14,TRBV18,TRBJ1-1,TRBD1,TGTGCCAGCTCTACAGGGGTCCAGAACACTGAAGCTTTCTTT,CASSTGVQNTEAFF
14,TRBV9,TRBJ2-1,.,TGTGCCAGCAGCCCCGAGACTAGTCCCAATGAGCAGTTCTTC,CASSPETSPNEQFF
15,TRBV7-9,TRBJ2-2,.,TGTGCCAGCAGCTTAGTCCCCCGGAGGTCCGGGGAGCTGTTTTTT,CASSLVPRRSGELFF
13,TRBV7-3,TRBJ2-7,TRBD2,TGTGCCAGCAGCCCCGGGGGGGGCGACGAGCAGTACTTC,CASSPGGGDEQYF
13,TRBV19,TRBJ2-5,.,TGTGCCAGTAGTTGGGGCAGGAAAGAGACCCAGTACTTC,CASSWGRKETQYF
15,TRBV6-5,TRBJ2-1,TRBD2,TGTGCCAGCAGCTTACTAGCGGGAGGGGGGAATGAGCAGTTCTTC,CASSLLAGGGNEQFF
16,TRBV7-2,TRBJ2-2,TRBD2,TGTGCCAGCAGCACGATAGCGGGAGGGCGGACCGGGGAGCTGTTTTTT,CASSTIAGGRTGELFF
15,TRBV6-1,TRBJ1-1,.,TGTGCCAGCAGTGAGAGATCCTCCCGGGGGGGGTTGGCTTTCTTT,CASSERSSRGGLAFF
13,TRBV7-9,TRBJ2-7,.,TGTGCCAGCAGCTTACTACTCCAAAACGAGCAGTACTTC,CASSLLLQNEQYF
17,TRBV4-3,TRBJ2-1,TRBD1,TGCGCCAGCAGCCAAGTCGACAGGGTAAGCTCCTACAATGAGCAGTTCTTC,CASSQVDRVSSYNEQFF
13,TRBV5-4,TRBJ1-4,.,TGTGCCAGCAGTGGGGGCTCTAATGAAAAACTGTTTTTT,CASSGGSNEKLFF
17,TRBV4-2,TRBJ2-2,.,TGTGCCAGCAGCCCCGAGGGGGGGGGCGTTAACACCGGGGAGCTGTTTTTT,CASSPEGGGVNTGELFF
16,TRBV15,TRBJ2-7,TRBD1,TGTGCCACCAGCAGAGATCAGGGACAGGGAGCCTACGAGCAGTACTTC,CATSRDQGQGAYEQYF
13,TRBV7-3,TRBJ2-5,.,TGTGCCAGCAGCTTAGGAGAGGCGGAGACCCAGTACTTC,CASSLGEAETQYF
15,TRBV4-1,TRBJ2-3,TRBD2,TGCGCCAGCAGCCAATCTCGGGGGGTCACAGATACGCAGTATTTT,CASSQSRGVTDTQYF
15,TRBV28,TRBJ2-3,TRBD2,TGTGCCAGCAGCGGTAGCGGGAGTCATCTGAATACGCAGTATTTT,CASSGSGSHLNTQYF
14,TRBV4-2,TRBJ2-7,TRBD2,TGTGCCAGCAGCCAAGGGGGCGGGAGCTACGAGCAGTACTTC,CASSQGGGSYEQYF
13,TRBV28,TRBJ1-1,TRBD1,TGTGCCAGCAGGAAAAACAGGGGCACTGAAGCTTTCTTT,CASRKNRGTEAFF
15,TRBV7-7,TRBJ2-1,.,TGTGCCAGCAGCCTTGATCATAGCTCCTACAATGAGCAGTTCTTC,CASSLDHSSYNEQFF
14,TRBV7-9,TRBJ2-7,.,TGTGCCAGCAGCTTAGAGGGACAAGGACGGGAGCAGTACTTC,CASSLEGQGREQYF
15,TRBV7-3,TRBJ2-5,.,TGTGCCAGCAGCTTATTTGGCGGAAACCAAGAGACCCAGTACTTC,CASSLFGGNQETQYF
13,TRBV4-1,TRBJ2-7,TRBD1,TGCGCCAGCAGCCCGGGACAGACCTACGAGCAGTACTTC,CASSPGQTYEQYF
16,TRBV9,TRBJ2-4,.,TGTGCCAGCAGCGTAGGGTGGCCAGCGGTCAAAAACATTCAGTACTTC,CASSVGWPAVKNIQYF
13,TRBV7-8,TRBJ1-2,TRBD1,TGTGCCAGCAGTTCGGACAGGGTGTCTGGCTACACCTTC,CASSSDRVSGYTF
17,TRBV19,TRBJ2-3,.,TGTGCCAGTAGTATAGAGGCATCCCTAGTTTCCACAGATACGCAGTATTTT,CASSIEASLVSTDTQYF
16,TRBV6-5,TRBJ2-2,.,TGTGCCAGCAGTTATCGGGGCGGGATCGGTCTCGGGGAGCTGTTTTTT,CASSYRGGIGLGELFF
16,TRBV19,TRBJ1-5,TRBD1,TGTGCCAGTAGTATACTGGGACAGGGAGGAAGTCAGCCCCAGCATTTT,CASSILGQGGSQPQHF
13,TRBV9,TRBJ1-5,.,TGTGCCAGCAGCCCATACGGTGGTCAGCCCCAGCATTTT,CASSPYGGQPQHF